A selection of T cell receptor beta chains follows, all from one sample in a study of OX40 agonist ivuxolimab in advanced cancers. TCRdb keeps only in-frame clones here, not all; method: immunoSEQ multiplex PCR. The table includes about 66,000 clones, over 80% detected once. This sample comprised CD4+ or CD8+ T cells sorted from blood, obtained in a trial of the OX40 agonist ivuxolimab. These receptors were taken from an adult with an advanced solid tumor such as melanoma, head and neck, liver or kidney cancer. Each CDR3 is given without its conserved first and last residue.

V gene	J gene	CDR3 protein
TRBV2	TRBJ2-5	ASSDRTGEETQY
TRBV7-9	TRBJ1-1	ASSLAPMGRGAF
TRBV25-1	TRBJ2-2	ASRSGTYTGELF
TRBV4-2	TRBJ2-1	ASSQWTSGSYNEQF
TRBV5-6	TRBJ2-7	ASSLKGPDEQY
TRBV11-2	TRBJ1-1	ASSKGTENTEAF
TRBV6-1	TRBJ1-1	ASSVQTGNTEAF
TRBV6-1	TRBJ2-2	ASSQMGAGELF
TRBV28	TRBJ1-2	ASSAPDRAFSSDYGYT
TRBV19	TRBJ1-5	ASSMETGGGNRGQPQH
TRBV29-1	TRBJ2-7	SVEGGRENSYEQY
TRBV5-4	TRBJ1-2	ASTERQGFGGYT
TRBV28	TRBJ1-3	ASSLRAIWDRAHLSSGNTIY
TRBV5-1	TRBJ2-7	ASSWQGVSYEQY
TRBV2	TRBJ2-7	ASSKERDTYEQY
TRBV5-1	TRBJ2-5	ASSLGGLQETQY
TRBV7-2	TRBJ2-7	ASSLRGENSVHEQY
TRBV7-9	TRBJ2-2	ASSPGTGNTGELF
TRBV5-4	TRBJ1-1	ASSLGDRVNTEAF
TRBV7-3	TRBJ2-2	ASSIRRDYRGDEELF
TRBV5-1	TRBJ2-7	ASSEGYEQY
TRBV30	TRBJ1-2	AWSSPGTGIGYT
TRBV6-1	TRBJ2-5	ASRPTSEETQY
TRBV4-1	TRBJ1-1	ASTRQFMNTEAF
TRBV4-2	TRBJ2-2	ASSHGAGGTGELF
TRBV4-1	TRBJ2-7	ASSQYQGETYEQY
TRBV5-4	TRBJ2-7	ASSMGRTSGRYEQY
TRBV7-8	TRBJ2-7	ASSTRQGNSYEQY
TRBV7-3	TRBJ2-5	ASSLDTANQETQY
TRBV15	TRBJ1-2	ATSRGNQVVYGYT
TRBV7-6	TRBJ1-1	ASSLAQGSTEAF
TRBV10-3	TRBJ2-1	AISRSAGGSYNEQF
TRBV19	TRBJ1-1	ASSVDRARPEAF
TRBV4-1	TRBJ2-1	ASSHPGQGLGEQF
TRBV19	TRBJ1-5	ASSMTTTSNQPQH
TRBV30	TRBJ2-7	AWTPEGRRTYEQY
TRBV12-5	TRBJ2-1	ASGLVPETAGDWNEQF
TRBV25-1	TRBJ2-2	ASSVRQGGIPGELF
TRBV29-1	TRBJ1-2	SVKHPGQVNYGYT
TRBV27	TRBJ2-2	ASSRDRVAGELF
TRBV29-1	TRBJ1-3	SVGGGSGNTIY
TRBV19	TRBJ2-6	ASSMGAGDGANVLT
TRBV10-1	TRBJ2-3	ASGTGSPDTQY
TRBV6-5	TRBJ1-5	ASRTGLPNQPQH